This T cell receptor beta chain was sequenced during a study of T cells after yellow fever vaccination. Study-level findings and limits: Clonotypes appearing in both CD4 and CD8 compartments existed, and their share was small.

It was through 5'RACE template switching that TCR cDNA was made, with a universal primer site and UMIs added. Via MiXCR, TCRdb re-called the 5' RACE reads, giving one row per CDR3 protein. The table lists some 260,000 distinct CDR3 sequences, around 5.3% of them singletons. This clonotype was observed many times. What it binds is not known. CDR3 length: 15 residues. CDR1 and CDR2 (germline): MDHEN, SYDVKM. The ends lost 3 bases at V and 5 bases at J; junction bases unmatched: 8. The chain recombines TRBV28 with TRBJ2-5; 8 bases match TRBD1. Source: CD4+ T cells sorted from PBMCs, taken on the day of the yellow fever booster vaccination. The clonotype was recovered from a man younger than 35 who received the YFV17D yellow fever vaccine. The CDR3 region has the DNA TGTGCCAGCAGTTTTACCGACAGGGGTAAGGAGACCCAGTACTTC. This gives the protein CASSFTDRGKETQYF. Full variable domain (outside the CDR3, taken from reference TRBV28 and TRBJ2-5): DVKVTQSSRYLVKRTGEKVFLECVQDMDHENMFWYRQDPGLGLRLIYFSYDVKMKEKGDIPEGYSVSREKKERFSLILESASTNQTSMYLCASSFTDRGKETQYFGPGTRLLVL.